The clone carrying this T cell receptor (beta chain) has just a few counts. Its antigen is not identified. The entry originates in a study of identical twins. Trimming shortened V by 5 bases and J by 8 bases, and 12 bases separated the two germline ends. This CDR3 region has 12 residues. TCRdb re-analysed the 5' RACE reads in MiXCR, keeping a single row per CDR3 protein. The sample has hundreds of thousands of distinct CDR3 sequences; less than 25% are singletons. Overall study results and limits: Zero-insertion results could be subject to partial confounding by invariant MAIT and iNKT cells. Out-of-frame alpha sequences common to twins exhibited an excess of low generation probability. Memory repertoires showed no such pattern, whereas abundant cord blood beta clonotypes carried fewer insertions.

The same specimen was also included in a second study, on T cells expressing NK-cell markers. As that report states: The study found these clonotypes also leading the CD3+CD56-NKG2C+ fraction in a few donors.

V is TRBV12-3 or TRBV12-4 and J is TRBJ1-2, with unresolved D. The TCR originated in a woman between 18 and 30 years old in good health. The sequenced material came from PBMCs. The CDR3 is CASSRLLGGYTF. The CDR3 DNA follows: TGTGCCAGCAGTCGCCTTTTGGGCGGCTACACCTTC.